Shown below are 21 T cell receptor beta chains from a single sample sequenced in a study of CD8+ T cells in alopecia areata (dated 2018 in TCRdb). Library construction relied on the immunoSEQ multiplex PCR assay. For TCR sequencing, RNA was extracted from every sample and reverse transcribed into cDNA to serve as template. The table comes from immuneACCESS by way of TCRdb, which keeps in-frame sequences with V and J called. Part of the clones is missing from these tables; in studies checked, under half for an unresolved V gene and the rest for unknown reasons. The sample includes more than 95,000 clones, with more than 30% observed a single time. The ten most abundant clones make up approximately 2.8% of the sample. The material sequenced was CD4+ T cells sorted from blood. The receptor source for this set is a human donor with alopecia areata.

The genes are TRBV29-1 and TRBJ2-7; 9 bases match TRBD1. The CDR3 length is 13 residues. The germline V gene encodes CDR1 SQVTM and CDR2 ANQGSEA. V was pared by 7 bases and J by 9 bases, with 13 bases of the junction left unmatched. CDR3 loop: CSAGGQGETVQYF. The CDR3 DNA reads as TGCAGCGCCGGGGGACAGGGAGAGACGGTGCAGTACTTC.

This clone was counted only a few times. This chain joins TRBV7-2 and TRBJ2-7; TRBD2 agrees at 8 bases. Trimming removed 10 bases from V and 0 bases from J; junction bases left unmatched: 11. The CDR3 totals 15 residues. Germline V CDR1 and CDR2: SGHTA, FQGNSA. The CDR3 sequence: CATEVTGGHSYEQYF. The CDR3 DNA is TGTGCCACCGAGGTCACGGGGGGGCACTCCTACGAGCAGTACTTC.

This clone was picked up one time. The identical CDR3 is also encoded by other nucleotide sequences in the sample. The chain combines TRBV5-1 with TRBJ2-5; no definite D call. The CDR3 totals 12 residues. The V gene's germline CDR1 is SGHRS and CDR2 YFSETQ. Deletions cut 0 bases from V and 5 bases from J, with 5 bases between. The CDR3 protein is CASSLVSETQYF. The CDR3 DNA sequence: TGCGCCAGCAGCTTGGTGTCGGAGACCCAGTACTTC.

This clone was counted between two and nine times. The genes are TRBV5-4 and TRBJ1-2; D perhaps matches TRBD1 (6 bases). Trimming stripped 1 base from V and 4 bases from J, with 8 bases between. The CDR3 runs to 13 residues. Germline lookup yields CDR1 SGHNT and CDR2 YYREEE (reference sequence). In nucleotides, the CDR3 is TGTGCCAGCAGCTTGAGGACAGTCTATGGCTACACCTTC. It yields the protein CASSLRTVYGYTF.

CDR3 region: CASSPRTSGGLVAVAQYF. CDR3 DNA sequence: TGTGCCAGCAGTCCGAGGACTAGCGGGGGCCTCGTGGCAGTTGCGCAGTATTTT. The rearrangement uses TRBV27 and TRBJ2-3; TRBD2 aligns across 13 bases. Germline CDR1 MNHEY, CDR2 SMNVEV (reference sequence). The CDR3 is made up of 18 amino acids. With 5 bases clipped from V and 10 bases from J, the junction kept 18 bases outside the gene matches.

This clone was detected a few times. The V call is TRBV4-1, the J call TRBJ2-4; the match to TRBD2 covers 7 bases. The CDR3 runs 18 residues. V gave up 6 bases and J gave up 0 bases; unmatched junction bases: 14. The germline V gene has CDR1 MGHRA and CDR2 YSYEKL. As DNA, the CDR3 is TGCGCCAGCAGAAAGACCCGAGGGCCTAGCGGAGCCAAAAACATTCAGTACTTC. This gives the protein CASRKTRGPSGAKNIQYF.

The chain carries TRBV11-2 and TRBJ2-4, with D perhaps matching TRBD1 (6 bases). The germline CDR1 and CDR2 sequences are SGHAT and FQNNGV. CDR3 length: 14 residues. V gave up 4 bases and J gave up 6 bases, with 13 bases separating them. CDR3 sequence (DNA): TGTGCCAGCAGCTCATTAACAGGGAGAAACATTCAGTACTTC. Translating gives CASSSLTGRNIQYF. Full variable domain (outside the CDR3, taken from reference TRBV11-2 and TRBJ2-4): EAGVAQSPRYKIIEKRQSVAFWCNPISGHATLYWYQQILGQGPKLLIQFQNNGVVDDSQLPKDRFSAERLKGVDSTLKIQPAKLEDSAVYLCASSSLTGRNIQYFGAGTRLSVL.

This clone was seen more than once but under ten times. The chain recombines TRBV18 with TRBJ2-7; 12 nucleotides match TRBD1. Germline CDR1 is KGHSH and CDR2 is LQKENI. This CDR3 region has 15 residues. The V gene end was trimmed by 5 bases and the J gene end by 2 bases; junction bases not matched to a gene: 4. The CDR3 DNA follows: TGTGCCAGCTCAGACCGGGACAGGGGGCCCTACGAGCAGTACTTC. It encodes CASSDRDRGPYEQYF. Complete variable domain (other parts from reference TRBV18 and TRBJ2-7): NAGVMQNPRHLVRRRGQEARLRCSPMKGHSHVYWYRQLPEEGLKFMVYLQKENIIDESGMPKERFSAEFPKEGPSILRIQQVVRGDSAAYFCASSDRDRGPYEQYFGPGTRLTVT.

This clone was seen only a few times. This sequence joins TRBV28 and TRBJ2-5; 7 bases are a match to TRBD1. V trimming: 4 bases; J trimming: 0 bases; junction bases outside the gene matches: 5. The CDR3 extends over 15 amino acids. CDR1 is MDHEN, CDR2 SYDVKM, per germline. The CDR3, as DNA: TGTGCCAGCAGTTCCGGGACAGCTAACCAAGAGACCCAGTACTTC. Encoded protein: CASSSGTANQETQYF.

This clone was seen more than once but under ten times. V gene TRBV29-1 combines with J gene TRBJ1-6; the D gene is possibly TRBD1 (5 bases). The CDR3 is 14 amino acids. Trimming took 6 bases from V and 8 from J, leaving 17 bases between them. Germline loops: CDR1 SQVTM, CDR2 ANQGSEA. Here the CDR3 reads CSVQEGPRYSPLHF. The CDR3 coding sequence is TGCAGCGTCCAGGAGGGGCCTCGGTATTCACCCCTCCACTTT.

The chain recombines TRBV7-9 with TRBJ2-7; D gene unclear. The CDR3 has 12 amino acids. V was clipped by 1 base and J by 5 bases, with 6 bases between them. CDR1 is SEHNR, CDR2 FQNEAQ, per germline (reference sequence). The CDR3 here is CASSLVGHEQYF. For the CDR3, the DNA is TGTGCCAGCAGCTTAGTCGGCCACGAGCAGTACTTC.

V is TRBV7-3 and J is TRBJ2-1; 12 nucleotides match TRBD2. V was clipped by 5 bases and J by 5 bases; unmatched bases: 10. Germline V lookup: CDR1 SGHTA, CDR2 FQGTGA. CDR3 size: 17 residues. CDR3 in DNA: TGTGCCAGCAGCATGCCTAGCGGGAGGGCGGGGAACAATGAGCAGTTCTTC. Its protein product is CASSMPSGRAGNNEQFF.

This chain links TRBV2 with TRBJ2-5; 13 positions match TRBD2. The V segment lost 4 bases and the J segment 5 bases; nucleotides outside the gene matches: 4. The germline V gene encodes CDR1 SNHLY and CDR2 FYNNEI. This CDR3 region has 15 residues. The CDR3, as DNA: TGTGCCAGCAGTGCCGGGACTAGCGGGGAGGAGACCCAGTACTTC. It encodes CASSAGTSGEETQYF.

This chain's CDR3 is CASSDIAGVNNEQFF. The CDR3 DNA sequence: TGTGCCAGCAGTGATATAGCGGGAGTTAATAATGAGCAGTTCTTC. The gene calls are TRBV2 and TRBJ2-1; TRBD2 matches 9 bases. CDR3 size: 15 residues. Germline trimming cut 3 bases from V and 7 bases from J; bases unmatched to any gene: 7. Germline V CDR1 and CDR2: SNHLY, FYNNEI.

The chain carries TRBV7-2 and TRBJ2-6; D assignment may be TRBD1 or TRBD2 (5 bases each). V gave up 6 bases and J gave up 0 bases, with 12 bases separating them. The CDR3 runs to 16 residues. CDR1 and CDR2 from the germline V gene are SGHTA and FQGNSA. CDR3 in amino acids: CASSQGRGSGANVLTF. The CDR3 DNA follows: TGTGCCAGCAGTCAGGGACGAGGCTCTGGGGCCAACGTCCTGACTTTC.

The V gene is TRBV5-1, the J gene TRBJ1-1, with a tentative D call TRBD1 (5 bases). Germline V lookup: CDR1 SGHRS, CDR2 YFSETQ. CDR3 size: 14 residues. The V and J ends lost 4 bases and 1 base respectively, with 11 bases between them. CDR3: CASSVGPTNTEAFF. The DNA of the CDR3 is TGCGCCAGCAGCGTGGGACCGACGAACACTGAAGCTTTCTTT.

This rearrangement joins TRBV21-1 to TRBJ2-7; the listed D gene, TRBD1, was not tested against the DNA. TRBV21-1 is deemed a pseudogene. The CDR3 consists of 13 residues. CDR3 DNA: TGTGCCAGCAGCATACGGGACAGCTACGAGCAGTACTTC. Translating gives CASSIRDSYEQYF.

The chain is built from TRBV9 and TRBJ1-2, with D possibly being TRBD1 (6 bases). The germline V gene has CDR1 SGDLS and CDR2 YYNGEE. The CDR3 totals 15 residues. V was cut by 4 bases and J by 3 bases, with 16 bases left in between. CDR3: CASSITNRAHYGYTF. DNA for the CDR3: TGTGCCAGCAGCATAACCAACAGGGCGCACTATGGCTACACCTTC.

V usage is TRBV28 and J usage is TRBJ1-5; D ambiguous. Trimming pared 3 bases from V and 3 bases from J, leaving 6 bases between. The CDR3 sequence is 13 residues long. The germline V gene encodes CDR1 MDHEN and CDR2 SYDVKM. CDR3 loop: CASSLEYNQPQHF. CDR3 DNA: TGTGCCAGCAGTTTGGAGTACAATCAGCCCCAGCATTTT.

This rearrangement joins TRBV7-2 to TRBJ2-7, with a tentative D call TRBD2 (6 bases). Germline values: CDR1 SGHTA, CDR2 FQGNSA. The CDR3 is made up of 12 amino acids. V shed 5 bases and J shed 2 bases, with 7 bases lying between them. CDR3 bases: TGTGCCAGCAGCCCGGGGGCCTACGAGCAGTACTTC. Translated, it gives CASSPGAYEQYF.

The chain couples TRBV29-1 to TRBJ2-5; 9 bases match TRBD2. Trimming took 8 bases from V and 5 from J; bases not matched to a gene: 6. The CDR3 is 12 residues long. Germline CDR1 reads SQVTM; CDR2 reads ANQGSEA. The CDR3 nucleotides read TGCAGCATAGCGGGAGACGGTGAGACCCAGTACTTC. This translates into CSIAGDGETQYF. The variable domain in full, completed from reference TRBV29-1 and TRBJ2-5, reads SAVISQKPSRDICQRGTSLTIQCQVDSQVTMMFWYRQQPGQSLTLIATANQGSEATYESGFVIDKFPISRPNLTFSTLTVSNMSPEDSSIYLCSIAGDGETQYFGPGTRLLVL.